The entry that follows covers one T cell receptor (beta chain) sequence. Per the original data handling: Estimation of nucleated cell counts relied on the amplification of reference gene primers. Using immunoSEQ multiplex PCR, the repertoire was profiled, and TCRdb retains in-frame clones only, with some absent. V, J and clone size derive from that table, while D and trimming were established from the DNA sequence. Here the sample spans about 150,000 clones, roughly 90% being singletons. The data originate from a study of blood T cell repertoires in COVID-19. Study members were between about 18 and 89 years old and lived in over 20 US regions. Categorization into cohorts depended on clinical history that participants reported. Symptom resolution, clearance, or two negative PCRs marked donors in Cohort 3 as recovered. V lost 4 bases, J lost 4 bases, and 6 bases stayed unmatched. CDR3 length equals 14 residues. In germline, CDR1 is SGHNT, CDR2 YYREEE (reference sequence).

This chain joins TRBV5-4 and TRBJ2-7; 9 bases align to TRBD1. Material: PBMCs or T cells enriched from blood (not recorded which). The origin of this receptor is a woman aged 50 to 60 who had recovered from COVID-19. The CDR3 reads CASSAGQGTYEQYF. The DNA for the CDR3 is TGTGCCAGCAGCGCCGGACAGGGGACATACGAGCAGTACTTC.